Given below is one TCR beta chain in context. The CDR3 length is 15 residues. In germline, CDR1 is SGHTA, CDR2 FQGTGA. V dropped 2 bases and J dropped 1 base, with 6 bases sitting between them. The sample is drawn from a study of T cell changes during pregnancy in multiple sclerosis. Clones were read by immunoSEQ multiplex PCR, and TCRdb kept only the in-frame ones, dropping some. The sample has fewer than 150,000 clones, about 95% seen once. This sample comprised peripheral blood, obtained after pregnancy. The sequence was collected from a female donor with multiple sclerosis, enrolled in a pregnancy study. This chain uses TRBV7-3 with TRBJ2-6; D is undetermined. The CDR3 reads CASSLSLSGANVLTF. The CDR3 coding sequence is TGTGCCAGCAGCTTATCCTTATCTGGGGCCAACGTCCTGACTTTC.